The 27 T cell receptor beta chains below come from one sample, sequenced in a study of early T cells in non-severe SARS-CoV-2 infection. TCRdb redid the calling of the 5' RACE reads with MiXCR, one entry per CDR3 protein. The repertoire holds roughly 48,000 distinct CDR3 sequences, with about 4.6% as singletons. Sequences were obtained from whole blood. These receptors were obtained from an adult who was a healthcare worker with PCR-confirmed SARS-CoV-2 infection or an uninfected control (not recorded which).

This clonotype occurred many times. This chain joins TRBV19 and TRBJ1-1, with a tentative D call TRBD1 (6 bases). Germline V gives CDR1 LNHDA, CDR2 SQIVND (reference sequence). Trimming left V 4 bases short and J 8 bases short, with 11 bases between. This CDR3 has 12 amino acids. The CDR3 nucleotides read TGTGCCAGTAGTAGGGGGGCCATAGAAGCTTTCTTT. This encodes CASSRGAIEAFF.

At least ten counts were recorded for this clonotype. The V call is TRBV29-1, the J call TRBJ2-3; D gene unclear. V lost 0 bases and J 6 bases, leaving 19 bases between the germline ends. This CDR3 contains 16 residues. Germline V CDR1 and CDR2: SQVTM, ANQGSEA. The CDR3 is CSVEDFVVMGADTQYF. The CDR3 DNA follows: TGCAGCGTTGAAGATTTTGTAGTTATGGGCGCGGATACGCAGTATTTT.

In its sample, this clonotype was seen many times. This chain connects TRBV6-1 to TRBJ1-6, with D maybe TRBD1 (5 bases). Germline CDR1 is MNHNS and CDR2 is SASEGT. V lost 5 bases and J 0 bases, leaving 20 bases between the germline ends. The CDR3 consists of 19 residues. As DNA, the CDR3 is TGTGCCAGCAGTAACAAGGCGGGACGCTCGAGCTCCTATAATTCACCCCTCCACTTT. It is translated as CASSNKAGRSSSYNSPLHF.

This clonotype showed up many times. The V gene is TRBV5-4, the J gene TRBJ2-5, with a weak D call TRBD2 (5 bases). This CDR3 has 14 residues. Germline V lookup: CDR1 SGHNT, CDR2 YYREEE (reference sequence). Deletions cut 3 bases from V and 5 bases from J, with 14 bases between. The DNA of the CDR3 is TGTGCCAGCAGCTCTTCTAGCTTTCACGAGACCCAGTACTTC. Protein: CASSSSSFHETQYF.

This clonotype showed up many times. CDR3: CSARDRDRGLSNEKLFF. Here the CDR3 DNA reads TGCAGTGCTAGAGACCGGGACAGGGGGCTATCTAATGAAAAACTGTTTTTT. The chain is built from TRBV20-1 and TRBJ1-4; 12 nucleotides line up with TRBD1. V lost 0 bases to trimming and J lost 3 bases; unmatched junction nucleotides: 5. CDR3 length: 17 amino acids. Germline V gene sequence: CDR1 DFQATT, CDR2 SNEGSKA (reference sequence).

This sequence joins TRBV6-1 and TRBJ1-4; no definite D call. Germline CDR1 is MNHNS and CDR2 is SASEGT. The V end was cut by 6 bases, the J end by 0 bases, with 14 bases between. The CDR3 is made up of 16 amino acids. CDR3 protein: CASRSEAAATNEKLFF. CDR3 sequence (DNA): TGTGCCAGCAGGTCAGAGGCGGCAGCAACTAATGAAAAACTGTTTTTT.

The table lists this clonotype with many counts. The rearrangement uses TRBV7-2 and TRBJ2-5; 7 bases match TRBD2. After removal of 0 bases from V and 9 bases from J, the junction contained 7 bases not matched to a gene. This CDR3 has 14 amino acids. Germline CDR1 SGHTA, CDR2 FQGNSA. The CDR3 region has the DNA TGTGCCAGCAGCTTAGCTCGCGGGAGTGAGGCCCAGTACTTC. Translation: CASSLARGSEAQYF.

The sample holds many counts of this clonotype. The genes are TRBV4-1 and TRBJ2-7; D is possibly TRBD2 (5 bases). The CDR3 extends over 15 amino acids. With 0 bases removed from V and 3 bases from J, the gap between germline ends came to 12 bases. Germline lookup yields CDR1 MGHRA and CDR2 YSYEKL. The CDR3 nucleotides are TGCGCCAGCAGCCAAGATCAGCGGTCCTACTACGAGCAGTACTTC. It encodes CASSQDQRSYYEQYF.

This clonotype was seen ten or more times. The gene calls are TRBV10-3 and TRBJ2-7; 8 bases are shared with TRBD1. This CDR3 comprises 16 residues. CDR1 and CDR2 from the germline V gene are ENHRY and SYGVKD. With 6 bases clipped from V and 7 bases from J, the junction kept 17 bases outside the gene matches. The CDR3 sequence is CAISANPDRATGEQYF. The CDR3 DNA reads as TGTGCCATCAGCGCTAACCCGGACAGGGCTACGGGGGAGCAGTACTTC.

For the CDR3, the DNA is TGTGCCAGCAGCTCACTCGGACTAGCGGGAGGGTACGAGCAGTACTTC. It yields the protein CASSSLGLAGGYEQYF. The rearrangement joins TRBV5-4 to TRBJ2-7; TRBD2 agrees at 15 bases. CDR1 is SGHNT, CDR2 YYREEE, per germline (reference sequence). V dropped 3 bases and J dropped 4; count of bases not matched to a gene: 5. The CDR3 runs 16 residues.

This clonotype appeared a few times. This chain joins TRBV11-3 and TRBJ1-1; D gene ambiguous. Trimming stripped 5 bases from V and 5 bases from J, with 12 bases between. The germline CDR1 and CDR2 sequences are SGHNT and YENEEA. This CDR3 has 13 amino acids. The DNA for the CDR3 is TGTGCCAGCAGCCCTCACCCGGGAACTGAAGCTTTCTTT. It codes for CASSPHPGTEAFF.

This clonotype came up many times. The chain is built from TRBV3-1 and TRBJ2-7, with D unclear. CDR3 length: 15 residues. V gave up 1 base and J gave up 0 bases, with 10 bases separating them. Germline CDR1 and CDR2: LGHDT and YNNKEL (reference sequence). The CDR3 DNA reads TGTGCCAGCAGCCAAGGAGTGGGGAACTCCTACGAGCAGTACTTC. Protein: CASSQGVGNSYEQYF.

This clonotype was seen ten or more times. This chain links TRBV5-6 with TRBJ2-2, with no clear D. V dropped 0 bases and J dropped 1 base, with 7 bases sitting between them. Germline V gives CDR1 SGHDT, CDR2 YYEEEE. The CDR3 runs 15 residues. The CDR3 loop is CASSLGTENTGELFF. CDR3 in DNA: TGTGCCAGCAGCTTGGGAACAGAGAACACCGGGGAGCTGTTTTTT.

The V and J genes are TRBV10-3 and TRBJ1-1; the D is unclear. The CDR3 is 14 amino acids. V gave up 0 bases and J gave up 3 bases, with 8 bases separating them. Germline V lookup: CDR1 ENHRY, CDR2 SYGVKD. The CDR3 protein is CAISESPRDTEAFF. The CDR3 region has the DNA TGTGCCATCAGTGAGTCGCCACGGGACACTGAAGCTTTCTTT.

In this sample, this clonotype turned up many times. J is TRBJ2-3 and V is TRBV6-2 or TRBV6-3, with TRBD1 identical over 9 bases. The CDR3 length is 16 residues. CDR1 MNHEY and CDR2 SVGEGT come from the germline V gene. J lost 6 bases, V lost 5 bases, and 12 bases had no gene match. The CDR3 sequence is CASSTPSGTGTDTQYF. Written as DNA, the CDR3 is TGTGCCAGCAGTACACCTTCCGGGACAGGGACGGATACGCAGTATTTT.

At least ten counts were recorded for this clonotype. This chain uses TRBV7-9 with TRBJ2-7; no clear D. This CDR3 spans 12 amino acids. Germline CDR1 reads SEHNR; CDR2 reads FQNEAQ (reference sequence). V was pared by 4 bases and J by 2 bases, with 6 bases between. The CDR3 protein is CASSSTTYEQYF. The CDR3, as DNA: TGTGCCAGCAGCTCCACGACCTACGAGCAGTACTTC.

This clonotype was seen many times. This rearrangement joins TRBV6-5 to TRBJ2-7; D call uncertain. The CDR3 has 16 amino acids. Trimming took 5 bases from V and 0 from J, leaving 17 bases between them. From germline, CDR1 is MNHEY and CDR2 SVGAGI. The CDR3 DNA follows: TGTGCCAGCAGTCCCTCGTCACATTTGAGCTCCTACGAGCAGTACTTC. Translation: CASSPSSHLSSYEQYF.

This clonotype was recorded many times. The V gene is TRBV20-1, the J gene TRBJ1-2; unclear D gene. The germline V gene encodes CDR1 DFQATT and CDR2 SNEGSKA (reference sequence). V was cut by 0 bases and J by 14 bases, with 13 bases left in between. The CDR3 totals 11 residues. CDR3 sequence (DNA): TGCAGTGCTAGAGATCGTGGAGGGTATACCTTC. Amino acid sequence: CSARDRGGYTF.

Remarks on this clonotype: Given a much more abundant clone one base away, this may be a read error. The V and J genes are TRBV3-1 and TRBJ1-1; perhaps TRBD1 as D (6 bases). Germline V gene lookup returns CDR1 LGHDT and CDR2 YNNKEL (reference sequence). The CDR3 length is 14 residues. CDR3 coding DNA: TGTGTCAGCAGCCAAGAGGACAGGAACACTGAAGCTTTCTTT. Amino acid sequence: CVSSQEDRNTEAFF.

Ten or more counts support this clonotype. The V gene is TRBV11-2, the J gene TRBJ1-2; 7 bases map to TRBD1. The CDR3 is 12 amino acids. In germline, CDR1 is SGHAT, CDR2 FQNNGV. After removal of 5 bases from V and 4 bases from J, the junction contained 1 base not matched to a gene. In nucleotides, the CDR3 is TGTGCCAGCAGCCGGGACAGCTATGGCTACACCTTC. This gives the protein CASSRDSYGYTF.

This clonotype was seen ten or more times. This chain uses TRBV19 with TRBJ1-2; TRBD1 is a possible D gene (5 bases). This CDR3 has 15 residues. V was trimmed by 5 bases and J by 2 bases, leaving 15 bases between them. Germline V CDR1 and CDR2: LNHDA, SQIVND (reference sequence). Here the CDR3 reads CASSPTGPSNYGYTF. CDR3 nucleotides: TGTGCCAGTAGTCCAACGGGACCGAGCAACTATGGCTACACCTTC. Looking up the rest from reference TRBV19 and TRBJ1-2 gives the full variable domain: DGGITQSPKYLFRKEGQNVTLSCEQNLNHDAMYWYRQDPGQGLRLIYYSQIVNDFQKGDIAEGYSVSREKKESFPLTVTSAQKNPTAFYLCASSPTGPSNYGYTFGSGTRLTVV.

This clonotype occurred a few times. The V gene is TRBV20-1, the J gene TRBJ2-3; D remains ambiguous. V dropped 2 bases and J dropped 0 bases, with 12 bases sitting between them. The germline V gene encodes CDR1 DFQATT and CDR2 SNEGSKA (reference sequence). CDR3 size: 15 residues. This CDR3 reads CSARSRTASTDTQYF. The CDR3 DNA sequence: TGCAGTGCTAGAAGCCGGACCGCCAGCACAGATACGCAGTATTTT.

This clonotype was detected ten times or more. This chain joins TRBV20-1 and TRBJ1-6, with D hard to call. The V end lost 7 bases, the J end lost 0 bases, and 7 bases lay between the germline ends. Germline-derived CDR1 and CDR2 are DFQATT and SNEGSKA (reference sequence). This CDR3 has 13 residues. CDR3 nucleotides: TGCAGTGGACGGAGCTCCTATAATTCACCCCTCCACTTT. Translating it yields CSGRSSYNSPLHF.

The chain couples TRBV29-1 to TRBJ1-1; the D gene is possibly TRBD1 (5 bases). The ends were cut back, 7 bases at V and 0 bases at J, with 12 bases in the middle. Germline V CDR1 and CDR2: SQVTM, ANQGSEA. This CDR3 is 13 amino acids long. The DNA for the CDR3 is TGCAGCGCGGTCGGACAAATGAACACTGAAGCTTTCTTT. Translated: CSAVGQMNTEAFF.

This clonotype was found many times. The chain employs TRBV12-3 or TRBV12-4 and TRBJ1-1, with D possibly TRBD1 on 6 matching bases. The ends were cut back, 5 bases at V and 4 bases at J, with 14 bases in the middle. The CDR3 is 14 amino acids. The CDR3, as DNA: TGTGCCAGCAGTCTCACCGAGGGGGGCACTGAAGCTTTCTTT. Its protein is CASSLTEGGTEAFF.

The chain combines TRBV7-3 with TRBJ2-1; D remains unclear. Germline V gene sequence: CDR1 SGHTA, CDR2 FQGTGA. With 5 bases removed from V and 2 bases from J, the gap between germline ends came to 13 bases. There are 15 residues in the CDR3. CDR3 nucleotides: TGTGCCAGCAGCCCCCGGACCGGGCCCTACAATGAGCAGTTCTTC. It is translated as CASSPRTGPYNEQFF. Using reference TRBV7-3 and TRBJ2-1 for the parts outside the CDR3, the full variable domain is GAGVSQTPSNKVTEKGKYVELRCDPISGHTALYWYRQSLGQGPEFLIYFQGTGAADDSGLPNDRFFAVRPEGSVSTLKIQRTERGDSAVYLCASSPRTGPYNEQFFGPGTRLTVL.

Ten or more counts support this clonotype. CDR3 DNA: TGCGCCAGCAGTGAACTACCAGGGGTTACTGAAGCTTTCTTT. This codes for CASSELPGVTEAFF. This sequence joins TRBV10-1 and TRBJ1-1, with D tentatively TRBD1 (6 bases). Germline-derived CDR1 and CDR2 are WNHNN and SYGVQD (reference sequence). CDR3 length: 14 residues. With 3 bases removed from V and 5 bases from J, the gap between germline ends came to 13 bases.